This T cell receptor (beta chain) emerged from a study of blood T cells in healthy people across ages. Healthy Caucasian individuals from Russia aged roughly 6 to 100 served as donors. A sample-barcoded 5' primer and a J-beta primer mix were used in a second PCR of roughly 6 to 12 cycles. The template-switch adaptor was a 5' adaptor with 12 random nucleotides. It tagged each cDNA molecule. TCRdb reanalysed the 5' RACE reads using MiXCR and keeps one entry per CDR3 protein. This sample has roughly 1,500,000 distinct CDR3 sequences, with around 39% found just once. This clonotype was observed a handful of times. This CDR3 is built from 13 residues. Trimming stripped 0 bases from V and 14 bases from J, with 14 bases between. CDR1 is LNHNV and CDR2 is YYDKDF in the germline V gene (reference sequence).

Sequencing was performed on blood. The chain is built from TRBV15 and TRBJ2-1; D is possibly TRBD1 or TRBD2 (5 bases each). The clonotype was recovered from a woman aged 18-30 years in good health. The CDR3 protein is CATSRDSQGEKFF. The DNA for the CDR3 is TGTGCCACCAGCAGAGATTCGCAGGGAGAGAAGTTCTTC.